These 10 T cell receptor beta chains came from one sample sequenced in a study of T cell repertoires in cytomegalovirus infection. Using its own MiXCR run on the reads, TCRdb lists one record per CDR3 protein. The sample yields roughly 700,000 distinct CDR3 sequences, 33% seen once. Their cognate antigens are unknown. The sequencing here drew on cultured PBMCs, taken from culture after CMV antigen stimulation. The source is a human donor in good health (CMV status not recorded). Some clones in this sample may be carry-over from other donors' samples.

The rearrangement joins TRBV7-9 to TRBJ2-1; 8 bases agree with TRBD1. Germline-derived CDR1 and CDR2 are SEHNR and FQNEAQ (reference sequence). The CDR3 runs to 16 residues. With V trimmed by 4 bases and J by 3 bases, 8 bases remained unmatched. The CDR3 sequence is CASSSSGGKNYNEQFF. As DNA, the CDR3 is TGTGCCAGCAGCTCATCAGGGGGCAAGAACTACAATGAGCAGTTCTTC.

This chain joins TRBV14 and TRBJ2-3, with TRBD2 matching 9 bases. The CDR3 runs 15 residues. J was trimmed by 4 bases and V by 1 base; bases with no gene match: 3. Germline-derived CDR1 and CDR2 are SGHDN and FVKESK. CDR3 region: CASSQGLAAPDTQYF. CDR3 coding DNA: TGTGCCAGCAGCCAAGGACTAGCGGCCCCAGATACGCAGTATTTT. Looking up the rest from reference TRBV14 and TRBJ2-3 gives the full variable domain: EAGVTQFPSHSVIEKGQTVTLRCDPISGHDNLYWYRRVMGKEIKFLLHFVKESKQDESGMPNNRFLAERTGGTYSTLKVQPAELEDSGVYFCASSQGLAAPDTQYFGPGTRLTVL.

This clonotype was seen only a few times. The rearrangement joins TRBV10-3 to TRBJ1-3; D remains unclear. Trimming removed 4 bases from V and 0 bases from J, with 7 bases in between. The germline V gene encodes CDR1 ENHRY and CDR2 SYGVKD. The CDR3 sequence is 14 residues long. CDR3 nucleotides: TGTGCCATCAGTGGAGCACCCTCTGGAAACACCATATATTTT. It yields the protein CAISGAPSGNTIYF.

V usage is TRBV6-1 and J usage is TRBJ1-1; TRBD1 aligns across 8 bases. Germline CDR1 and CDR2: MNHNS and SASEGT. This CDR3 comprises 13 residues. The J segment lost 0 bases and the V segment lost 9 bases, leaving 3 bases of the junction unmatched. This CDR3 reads CASPGQVNTEAFF. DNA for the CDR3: TGTGCCAGTCCGGGACAGGTGAACACTGAAGCTTTCTTT.

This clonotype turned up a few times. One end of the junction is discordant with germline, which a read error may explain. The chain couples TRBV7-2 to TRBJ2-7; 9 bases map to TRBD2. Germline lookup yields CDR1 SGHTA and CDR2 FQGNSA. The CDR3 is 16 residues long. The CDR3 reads CASSLALAGRVYEQYF. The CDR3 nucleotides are TGTGCCAGCAGCCTAGCTCTAGCGGGGAGAGTTTACGAGCAGTACTTC.

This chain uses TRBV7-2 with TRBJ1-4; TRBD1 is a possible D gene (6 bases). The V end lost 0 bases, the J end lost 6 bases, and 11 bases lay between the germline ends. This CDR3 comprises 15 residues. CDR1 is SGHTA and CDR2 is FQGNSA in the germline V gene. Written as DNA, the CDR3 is TGTGCCAGCAGCTTAGCGGGGTCAGGGGATGAAAAACTGTTTTTT. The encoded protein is CASSLAGSGDEKLFF. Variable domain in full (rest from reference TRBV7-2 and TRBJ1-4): GAGVSQSPSNKVTEKGKDVELRCDPISGHTALYWYRQSLGQGLEFLIYFQGNSAPDKSGLPSDRFSAERTGGSVSTLTIQRTQQEDSAVYLCASSLAGSGDEKLFFGSGTQLSVL.

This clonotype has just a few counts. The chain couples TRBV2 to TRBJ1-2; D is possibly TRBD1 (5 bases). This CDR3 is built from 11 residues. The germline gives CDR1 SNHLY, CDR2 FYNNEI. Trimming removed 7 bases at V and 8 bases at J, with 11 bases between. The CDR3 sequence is CASNQGRGYTF. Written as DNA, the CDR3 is TGTGCCAGCAATCAGGGTCGCGGCTACACCTTC.

CDR3 sequence reads: CASSLSPDEKLFF. The DNA of the CDR3 is TGTGCCAGCAGCTTATCCCCGGATGAAAAACTGTTTTTT. The V and J genes are TRBV7-2 and TRBJ1-4; D remains ambiguous. CDR1 SGHTA and CDR2 FQGNSA come from the germline V gene. CDR3 length: 13 residues. The V end lost 2 bases, the J end lost 6 bases, and 7 bases lay between the germline ends.

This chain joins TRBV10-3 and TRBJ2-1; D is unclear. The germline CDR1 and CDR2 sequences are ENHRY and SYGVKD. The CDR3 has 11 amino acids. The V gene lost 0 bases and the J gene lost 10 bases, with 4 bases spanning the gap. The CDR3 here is CAISESREQFF. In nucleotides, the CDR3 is TGTGCCATCAGTGAGTCCCGGGAGCAGTTCTTC.

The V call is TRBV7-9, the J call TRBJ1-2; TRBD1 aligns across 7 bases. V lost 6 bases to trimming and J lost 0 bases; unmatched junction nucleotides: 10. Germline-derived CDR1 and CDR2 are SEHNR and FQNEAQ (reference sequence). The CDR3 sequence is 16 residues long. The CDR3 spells CASRPDRAQANYGYTF. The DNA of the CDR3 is TGTGCCAGCAGACCCGACAGGGCACAAGCTAACTATGGCTACACCTTC.